A single sample gave rise to the 2 T cell receptor beta chains below, sequenced in a study of blood T cell repertoires in COVID-19. Clones were read by immunoSEQ multiplex PCR, and TCRdb kept only the in-frame ones, dropping some. The sample carries some 230,000 clones, roughly 85% recorded once. The sequencing input was peripheral blood. The receptors originated from a man in his forties with acute or convalescent COVID-19.

The chain is built from TRBV27 and TRBJ1-3; tentative D call: TRBD1 (6 bases). The CDR3 sequence is 14 residues long. The ends were cut back, 4 bases at V and 2 bases at J, with 9 bases in the middle. The germline V gene has CDR1 MNHEY and CDR2 SMNVEV (reference sequence). The CDR3 sequence is CASSSGQPGNTIYF. The CDR3 DNA sequence: TGTGCCAGCAGTTCCGGACAGCCTGGAAACACCATATATTTT.

J is TRBJ1-1 and V is TRBV9; 7 bases match TRBD1. Trimming took 2 bases from V and 1 from J; bases not matched to a gene: 8. This CDR3 has 16 amino acids. The germline CDR1 and CDR2 sequences are SGDLS and YYNGEE. In DNA, the CDR3 is TGTGCCAGCAGCGTTTCGAGTCCAGGGGGGAACACTGAAGCTTTCTTT. This codes for CASSVSSPGGNTEAFF. Full variable domain (rest looked up from reference TRBV9 and TRBJ1-1): DSGVTQTPKHLITATGQRVTLRCSPRSGDLSVYWYQQSLDQGLQFLIQYYNGEERAKGNILERFSAQQFPDLHSELNLSSLELGDSALYFCASSVSSPGGNTEAFFGQGTRLTVV.